These T cell receptor beta chains were read from a single sample in a study of OX40 agonist ivuxolimab in advanced cancers. Here immunoSEQ multiplex PCR was the method, and the copy in TCRdb shows in-frame clones only, minus some. Among roughly 90,000 clones listed, 91% were seen once. The material sequenced was CD4+ or CD8+ T cells sorted from blood, taken in a trial of the OX40 agonist ivuxolimab. The receptors were sampled from an adult with an advanced solid tumor such as melanoma, head and neck, liver or kidney cancer. CDR3s include the opening cysteine and the closing phenylalanine or tryptophan. A D gene is named only where the DNA matches it firmly. Only some rows state a clone size, as once, few, many or a class for expanded clones.

j_gene | v_gene | d_gene | abundance | CDR3nt | CDR3aa
TRBJ1-1 | TRBV28 | TRBD1 | once | TGTGCCAGCAGTTTACCTGGGACAGGGACGACTGAAGCTTTCTTT | CASSLPGTGTTEAFF
TRBJ1-5 | TRBV9 | NA | NA | TGTGCCAGCAGCGCAGACCGCAATCAGCCCCAGCATTTT | CASSADRNQPQHF
TRBJ2-7 | TRBV5-1 | TRBD1 | NA | TGCGCCAGCAGCTTACAGGGGGTGGGAGAGCAGTACTTC | CASSLQGVGEQYF
TRBJ2-3 | TRBV11-1 | NA | NA | TGTGCCAGCAGCCCGACCCGAGCGTCGGGCACAGATACGCAGTATTTT | CASSPTRASGTDTQYF
TRBJ1-2 | TRBV6-5 | TRBD1 | NA | TGTGCCAGCAGTTACCAGGGACAGGGCGATGGCTACACCTTC | CASSYQGQGDGYTF
TRBJ1-5 | TRBV5-1 | TRBD1 | NA | TGCGCCAGCAGCCCGGGACAGGGCGGCAATCAGCCCCAGCATTTT | CASSPGQGGNQPQHF
TRBJ2-4 | TRBV28 | TRBD2 | NA | TGTGCCAGCAGTTCGCAGGGAGGGGCCAAAAACATTCAGTACTTC | CASSSQGGAKNIQYF
TRBJ1-1 | TRBV19 | TRBD1 | NA | TGTGCCACCCGCCCGGGACAGCACAACACTGAAGCTTTCTTT | CATRPGQHNTEAFF
TRBJ2-3 | TRBV9 | NA | NA | TGTGCCAGCCAGCAGACAGTTTCGGGAACAGATACGCAGTATTTT | CASQQTVSGTDTQYF
TRBJ1-3 | TRBV13 | TRBD1 | NA | TGTGCCAGCAGCAACCCGGACAGGGGGGGAAACACCATATATTTT | CASSNPDRGGNTIYF
TRBJ2-7 | TRBV4-1 | NA | NA | TGCGCCAGCAGCCAAGATCTTCCCAGGGCCTACGAGCAGTACTTC | CASSQDLPRAYEQYF
TRBJ1-2 | TRBV6-5 | TRBD1 | NA | TGTGCCAGCAGTTCCCGGGACAGGGCTGGTGGCTACACCTTC | CASSSRDRAGGYTF
TRBJ1-1 | TRBV18 | NA | NA | TGTGCCAGCTCACCAGGCAAGAACACTGAAGCTTTCTTT | CASSPGKNTEAFF
TRBJ2-1 | TRBV6-6 | NA | NA | TGTGCCAGCAACGATCAGAGCTCCTACAATGAGCAGTTCTTC | CASNDQSSYNEQFF
TRBJ2-5 | TRBV6-6 | TRBD1 | NA | TGTGCCAGCAGCCGCGGGACAGGGGCAGAGACCCAGTACTTC | CASSRGTGAETQYF
TRBJ1-1 | TRBV13 | NA | once | TGTGCCAGCAGCTTAACAGGGAGGGCTGAAGCTTTCTTT | CASSLTGRAEAFF
TRBJ2-3 | TRBV9 | NA | few | TGTGCCAGCAGCGTAGGCGGGGGCGGAGGAGATACGCAGTATTTT | CASSVGGGGGDTQYF
TRBJ2-3 | TRBV9 | NA | NA | TGTGCCAGCAGCGTAGGGGGGGCAACTAGCACAGATACGCAGTATTTT | CASSVGGATSTDTQYF
TRBJ2-1 | TRBV28 | TRBD1 | NA | TGTGCCAGCAGTTTACGGGGACAGTACAATGAGCAGTTCTTC | CASSLRGQYNEQFF
TRBJ1-1 | TRBV7-8 | NA | NA | TGTGCCAGCAGCTTACAGTTAGAGAACACTGAAGCTTTCTTT | CASSLQLENTEAFF
TRBJ2-1 | TRBV30 | NA | NA | TGTGCCTGGGGGAGCTCCTACAATGAGCAGTTCTTC | CAWGSSYNEQFF
TRBJ2-7 | TRBV27 | NA | once | TGTGCCAGCTCGAGCAGCCGGGTGACCGGTTCCGAGCAGTACTTC | CASSSSRVTGSEQYF
TRBJ2-3 | TRBV7-2 | TRBD2 | NA | TGTGCCAGCAGCCGATCGGGGGGGCAGGATACGCAGTATTTT | CASSRSGGQDTQYF
TRBJ2-5 | TRBV28 | NA | NA | TGTGCCAGCAGTCCCCTGACGTTGATAAGAGATGGCCAGTACTTC | CASSPLTLIRDGQYF
TRBJ1-2 | TRBV19 | NA | NA | TGTGCCAGTAGGGACGCCGGCCGGGGAAACTATGGCTACACCTTC | CASRDAGRGNYGYTF
TRBJ2-2 | TRBV7-8 | TRBD2 | NA | TGTGCCAGCAGCCTTGGCAGGACTAGCGTCAGGGGCACCGGGGAGCTGTTTTTT | CASSLGRTSVRGTGELFF
TRBJ1-1 | TRBV7-2 | NA | NA | TGTGCCAGCAGCTTACGCAGGGTGACTGAAGCTTTCTTT | CASSLRRVTEAFF
TRBJ2-5 | TRBV6-5 | TRBD1 | NA | TGTGCCAGCAGTTACGGACAGGGTCTGGAGACCCAGTACTTC | CASSYGQGLETQYF
TRBJ2-7 | TRBV19 | TRBD1 | NA | TGTGCCAGTAGCGCTGCGGGACAGGGGGCGGACTACGAGCAGTACTTC | CASSAAGQGADYEQYF
TRBJ2-3 | TRBV30 | NA | NA | TGTGCCTGGAGTGTTACAGATACGCAGTATTTT | CAWSVTDTQYF
TRBJ2-7 | TRBV28 | TRBD1 | NA | TGTGCCAGCAGTCCGACAGGACAGGGGGATTCTTTCGAGCAGTACTTC | CASSPTGQGDSFEQYF
TRBJ2-5 | TRBV2 | NA | NA | TGTGCCAGCAGTGACTGGGAGACCCAGTACTTC | CASSDWETQYF
TRBJ1-1 | TRBV5-1 | NA | NA | TGCGCCAGCAGCCGCTGGACGGACACTGAAGCTTTCTTT | CASSRWTDTEAFF
TRBJ2-7 | TRBV30 | TRBD1 | NA | TGTGCCTGGAGTGTAGGTATCAGGGGGACCACCTACGAGCAGTACTTC | CAWSVGIRGTTYEQYF
TRBJ2-2 | TRBV10-3 | TRBD1 | NA | TGTGCCATCAGTGGACAGGACAGGGACACCGGGGAGCTGTTTTTT | CAISGQDRDTGELFF
TRBJ1-2 | TRBV7-9 | NA | NA | TGTGCCAGCACCGTGGACGCCCGGTTTGACTATGGCTACACCTTC | CASTVDARFDYGYTF
TRBJ2-1 | TRBV27 | NA | NA | TGTGCCAGCAGAATGAGGTTCGATGAGCAGTTCTTC | CASRMRFDEQFF
TRBJ1-1 | TRBV6-5 | NA | NA | TGTGCCAGCAGTTACTTGTTTCGGGGGGCGCGGACTGAAGCTTTCTTT | CASSYLFRGARTEAFF
TRBJ2-1 | TRBV13 | NA | NA | TGTGCCAGCAGCTTACGCCCCCGTAGCGGCGATGAGCAGTTCTTC | CASSLRPRSGDEQFF
TRBJ1-2 | TRBV18 | TRBD1 | few | TGTGCCAGCTCACCACCGGATTCCCGGGACAGCATCTATGGCTACACCTTC | CASSPPDSRDSIYGYTF
TRBJ2-7 | TRBV27 | TRBD1 | NA | TGTGCCAGCAGTTTTCGAGGACAGGGCCTTTTCTACGAGCAGTACTTC | CASSFRGQGLFYEQYF
TRBJ2-7 | TRBV19 | TRBD1 | NA | TGTGCCAGCAACCCGGGACAGGGCTACGAGCAGTACTTC | CASNPGQGYEQYF
TRBJ2-1 | TRBV7-9 | NA | NA | TGTGCCAGCAGCTCGGGAACCAGGGGTGAGCAGTTCTTC | CASSSGTRGEQFF
TRBJ2-7 | TRBV18 | TRBD1 | NA | TGTGCCAGCTCGCCAACAGGGGGAAGCGACGAGCAGTACTTC | CASSPTGGSDEQYF
TRBJ1-2 | TRBV6-6 | NA | NA | TGTGCCAGCAGCCACAGACAGTCCCCATCTAACTATGGCTACACCTTC | CASSHRQSPSNYGYTF
TRBJ2-5 | TRBV11-2 | NA | NA | TGTGCCAGCAGCCGAACCGGGCCCGCAGAGACCCAGTACTTC | CASSRTGPAETQYF
TRBJ2-3 | TRBV4-1 | TRBD2 | NA | TGCGCCAGCAGCCCGGGACTAGCGGGAGGGGGAGATACGCAGTATTTT | CASSPGLAGGGDTQYF
TRBJ2-7 | TRBV6-5 | NA | NA | TGTGCCAGCAGTTATCGGCCAGGCCCCCACGAGCAGTACTTC | CASSYRPGPHEQYF
TRBJ2-3 | TRBV30 | NA | NA | TGTGCCTGGAGCCGTCTGGCTATGAGCACAGATACGCAGTATTTT | CAWSRLAMSTDTQYF
TRBJ2-6 | TRBV6-1 | NA | NA | TGTGCCAGCGCGTCCTCTGGGGCCAACGTCCTGACTTTC | CASASSGANVLTF
TRBJ2-1 | TRBV7-9 | NA | NA | TGTGCCAGCAGCTTAGTAGTAGGGTTAGACAATGAGCAGTTCTTC | CASSLVVGLDNEQFF
TRBJ1-4 | TRBV27 | TRBD1 | NA | TGTGCCAGCAGTTTACGCGGGGACAGCAATGAAAAACTGTTTTTT | CASSLRGDSNEKLFF
TRBJ2-7 | TRBV11-3 | NA | NA | TGTGCCAGCAGCCCAGGGGTCTACGAGCAGTACTTC | CASSPGVYEQYF
TRBJ2-3 | TRBV27 | NA | NA | TGTGCCAGCAGTTTAAGCCTAGCCACAGATACGCAGTATTTT | CASSLSLATDTQYF
TRBJ2-1 | TRBV9 | NA | NA | TGTGCCAGCAGCGCCCAACTAGCTCAGAATGAGCAGTTCTTC | CASSAQLAQNEQFF
TRBJ1-5 | TRBV28 | TRBD1 | NA | TGTGCCAGCAGTCTGAGACAGGGGACCCATCAGCCCCAGCATTTT | CASSLRQGTHQPQHF
TRBJ2-2 | TRBV9 | NA | NA | TGTGCCAGCAGCGTAGCGGCAGGGGGAGGGACCGGGGAGCTGTTTTTT | CASSVAAGGGTGELFF
TRBJ1-3 | TRBV29-1 | NA | NA | TGCAGCGTTGGCTCTGGCTACTCTGGAAACACCATATATTTT | CSVGSGYSGNTIYF
TRBJ1-4 | TRBV29-1 | TRBD1 | NA | TGCAGCGTTGAAGGGACAGGGGCGGAAAAACTGTTTTTT | CSVEGTGAEKLFF